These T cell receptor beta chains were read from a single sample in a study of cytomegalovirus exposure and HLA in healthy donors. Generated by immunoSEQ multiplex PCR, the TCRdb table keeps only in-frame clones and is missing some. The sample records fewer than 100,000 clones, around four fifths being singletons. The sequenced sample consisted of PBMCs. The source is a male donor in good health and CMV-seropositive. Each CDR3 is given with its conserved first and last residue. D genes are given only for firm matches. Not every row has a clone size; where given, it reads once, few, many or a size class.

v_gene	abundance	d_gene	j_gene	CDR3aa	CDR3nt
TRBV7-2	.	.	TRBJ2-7	CASSLSGSLSYEQYF	TGTGCCAGCAGCTTAAGCGGGTCCCTCTCCTACGAGCAGTACTTC
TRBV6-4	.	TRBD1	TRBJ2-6	CASSPGTGVAGANVLTF	TGTGCCAGCAGTCCCGGGACAGGGGTAGCTGGGGCCAACGTCCTGACTTTC
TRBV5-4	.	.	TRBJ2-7	CASSLASAQGSYEQYF	TGTGCCAGCAGCTTGGCTTCGGCGCAGGGCTCCTACGAGCAGTACTTC
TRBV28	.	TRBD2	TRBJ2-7	CASSPPPPGLAAHEQYF	TGTGCCAGCAGCCCCCCCCCACCGGGACTAGCAGCCCACGAGCAGTACTTC
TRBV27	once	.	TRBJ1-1	CASSPRQAANTEAFF	TGTGCCAGCAGCCCCCGACAGGCGGCGAACACTGAAGCTTTCTTT
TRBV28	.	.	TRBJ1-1	CASSLIGQHQNTEAFF	TGTGCCAGCAGTTTAATCGGACAGCACCAGAACACTGAAGCTTTCTTT
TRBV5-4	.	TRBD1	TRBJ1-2	CASSLELQGADGYTF	TGTGCCAGCAGCTTGGAATTACAGGGGGCGGATGGCTACACCTTC
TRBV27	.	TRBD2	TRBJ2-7	CASSLVAGGYEQYF	TGTGCCAGCAGTTTGGTAGCGGGAGGCTACGAGCAGTACTTC
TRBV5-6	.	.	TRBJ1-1	CASRGLMNTEAFF	TGTGCCAGCAGGGGGCTCATGAACACTGAAGCTTTCTTT
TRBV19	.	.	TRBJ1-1	CASSIGQALNTEAFF	TGTGCCAGTAGTATTGGGCAGGCACTGAACACTGAAGCTTTCTTT
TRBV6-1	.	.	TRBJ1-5	CASGRVQPQHF	TGTGCCAGCGGCAGGGTCCAGCCCCAGCATTTT
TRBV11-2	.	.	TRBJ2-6	CASSWQRTGANVLTF	TGTGCCAGCAGCTGGCAGAGGACTGGGGCCAACGTCCTGACTTTC
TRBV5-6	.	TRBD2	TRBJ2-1	CASSMTSGRAGEQFF	TGTGCCAGCAGCATGACTAGCGGGAGGGCCGGTGAGCAGTTCTTC
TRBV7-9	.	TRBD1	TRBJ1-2	CASSRGQGPESYTF	TGTGCCAGCAGCAGGGGACAGGGGCCTGAGAGCTACACCTTC
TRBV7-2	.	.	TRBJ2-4	CASSLAGTLAKNIQYF	TGTGCCAGCAGCTTGGCGGGAACCTTAGCCAAAAACATTCAGTACTTC
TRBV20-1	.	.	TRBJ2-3	CSASVDTQYF	TGCAGTGCTAGCGTAGATACGCAGTATTTT
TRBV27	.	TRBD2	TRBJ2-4	CASSLSGGSKNIQYF	TGTGCCAGCAGTTTATCCGGGGGGAGTAAAAACATTCAGTACTTC
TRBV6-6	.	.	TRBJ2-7	CASSYTELYEQYF	TGTGCCAGCAGTTACACCGAGCTCTACGAGCAGTACTTC
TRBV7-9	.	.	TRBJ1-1	CASRGSTGDTEAFF	TGTGCCAGCAGGGGGTCGACAGGAGACACTGAAGCTTTCTTT
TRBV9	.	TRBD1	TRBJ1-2	CASSTRQGASGYTF	TGTGCCAGCAGCACGCGACAGGGGGCGAGTGGCTACACCTTC
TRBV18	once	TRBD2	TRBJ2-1	CASSPLASGTDEQFF	TGTGCCAGCTCACCCTTGGCTAGCGGGACGGATGAGCAGTTCTTC
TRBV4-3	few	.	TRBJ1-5	CASSQDRDGNQPQHF	TGCGCCAGCAGCCAAGACAGGGATGGCAATCAGCCCCAGCATTTT
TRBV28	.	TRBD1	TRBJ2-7	CASSGTGGGYEQYF	TGTGCCAGCAGCGGGACAGGGGGAGGCTACGAGCAGTACTTC
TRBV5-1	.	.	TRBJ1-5	CASSSQGGGQPQHF	TGCGCCAGCAGCTCACAGGGTGGGGGTCAGCCCCAGCATTTT
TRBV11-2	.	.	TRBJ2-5	CASSRSGKETQYF	TGTGCCAGCAGCCGTAGCGGAAAAGAGACCCAGTACTTC
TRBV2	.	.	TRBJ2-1	CASRPPSGYNEQFF	TGTGCCAGCAGGCCCCCGAGCGGCTACAATGAGCAGTTCTTC
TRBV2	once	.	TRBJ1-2	CASSESGVWGYTF	TGTGCCAGCAGTGAATCTGGAGTATGGGGCTACACCTTC
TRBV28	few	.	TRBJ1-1	CANQLQGAMNTEAFF	TGTGCCAACCAGTTACAAGGAGCGATGAACACTGAAGCTTTCTTT
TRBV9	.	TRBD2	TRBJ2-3	CASSVDPHGGSLDAQYF	TGTGCCAGCAGCGTAGACCCCCATGGCGGGAGCTTAGATGCGCAGTATTTT
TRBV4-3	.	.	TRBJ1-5	CASSQDRDGGIQPQHF	TGCGCCAGCAGCCAAGACAGGGACGGGGGAATTCAGCCCCAGCATTTT
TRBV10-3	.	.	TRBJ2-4	CAISEVANIQYF	TGTGCCATCAGTGAGGTGGCAAACATTCAGTACTTC
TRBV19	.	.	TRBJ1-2	CASRGGVGDYGYTF	TGTGCCAGTAGGGGCGGTGTCGGGGACTATGGCTACACCTTC
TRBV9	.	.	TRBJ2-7	CASSPTVTYEQYF	TGTGCCAGCAGCCCGACAGTAACCTACGAGCAGTACTTC
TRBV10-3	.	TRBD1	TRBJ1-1	CAISGQGRTEAFF	TGTGCCATCAGTGGACAGGGGAGGACTGAAGCTTTCTTT
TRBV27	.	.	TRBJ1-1	CASSSPAGVTEAFF	TGTGCCAGCAGTTCCCCCGCAGGGGTGACTGAAGCTTTCTTT
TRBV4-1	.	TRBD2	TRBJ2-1	CASSLLPGLAGSYNEQFF	TGCGCCAGCAGCCTATTGCCGGGACTAGCGGGTTCCTACAATGAGCAGTTCTTC
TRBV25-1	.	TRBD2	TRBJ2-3	CASSESGGRAGTDTQYF	TGTGCCAGCAGTGAATCGGGCGGGAGGGCCGGCACAGATACGCAGTATTTT
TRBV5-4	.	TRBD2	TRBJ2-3	CASSFVAGGTDTQYF	TGTGCCAGCAGCTTTGTGGCGGGAGGGACGGATACGCAGTATTTT
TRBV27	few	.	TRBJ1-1	CASSLVRNTEAFF	TGTGCCAGCAGTTTGGTGAGGAACACTGAAGCTTTCTTT
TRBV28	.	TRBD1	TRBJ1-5	CASRPGGPNQPQHF	TGTGCCAGCAGGCCAGGGGGACCGAATCAGCCCCAGCATTTT
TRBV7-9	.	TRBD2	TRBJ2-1	CATGTSGSEQFF	TGTGCCACAGGGACTAGCGGGTCTGAGCAGTTCTTC
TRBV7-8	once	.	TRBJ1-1	CASSLVNRKTHEDMNTEAFF	TGTGCCAGCAGCTTAGTAAACAGGAAAACCCATGAGGATATGAACACTGAAGCTTTCTTT
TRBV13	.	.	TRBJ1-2	CASSLGDRNYGYTF	TGTGCCAGCAGCTTAGGGGACAGAAACTATGGCTACACCTTC
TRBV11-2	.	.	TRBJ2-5	CATGRVQETQYF	TGTGCCACCGGCAGGGTCCAAGAGACCCAGTACTTC
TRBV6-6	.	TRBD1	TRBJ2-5	CASRPGQGTPETQYF	TGTGCCAGCAGACCTGGACAGGGGACCCCAGAGACCCAGTACTTC
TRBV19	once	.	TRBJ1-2	CASSTPGLNYGYTF	TGTGCCAGTAGTACACCGGGTCTTAACTATGGCTACACCTTC